This T cell receptor beta chain emerged from a study of shared clonotypes between healthy human individuals. As for the study in general: The cohort comprised a couple of women and three men. Their ages spanned 18 to 49 years.

Per the germline V gene, CDR1 is SGHVS and CDR2 is FNYEAQ. Trimming removed 3 bases from V and 9 bases from J, with 9 bases in between. The CDR3 extends over 11 amino acids. All donors were Caucasian adults living in Nashville, Tennessee. Libraries were prepared by immunoSEQ multiplex PCR; TCRdb keeps only in-frame clonotypes and omits some of them. The profile shows approximately 110,000 clones, about 72% of them singletons. This sequence originates from a woman aged 30 to 39 in good health. The rearrangement joins TRBV7-6 to TRBJ2-7, with D perhaps TRBD1 (5 bases). Sequencing was performed on memory CD8+ T cells sorted from blood. Regarding subset: CD45RO+ cells pooled with CCR7-negative TemRA cells. The CDR3 reads CASSFGQGQYF. The CDR3 DNA reads TGTGCCAGCAGCTTCGGCCAGGGGCAGTACTTC.